This TCR beta chain was captured in a study of CD8+CD57+ T cells in acquired aplastic anemia. Looking at the study overall: Sorted CD4+ and CD8+ cells gave an average of about 3 ug of DNA.

Genomic DNA was employed as the template in profiling TCR beta VDJ and CDR3. In TCRdb, the reads were re-called with MiXCR into one record per CDR3 protein. In the table there are about 160,000 distinct CDR3 sequences, roughly 48% of which are singletons. General study points: Patients and controls shared nearly 30 CD8+ CDR3 sequences, which appeared highly expressed in patients and within their immunodominant clones.

Sequencing was done on patients that had shown CD8+CD57+ cell expansion by flow cytometry. Diagnosis of severe acquired aplastic anemia applied to all patients. Patients were treatment-naive when blood was sampled. In regard to this clonotype: Its antigen is not known.

This receptor was identified in a human donor with aplastic anemia. Sequences were obtained from sorted CD4+, CD8+, or CD8+CD57+ T cells (not recorded which) from PBMCs.

CDR3 DNA sequence: TGCAGTGCTTCCGGGGACGGCGGCACTGAAGCTTTCTTT. Amino acid sequence: CSASGDGGTEAFF. The chain carries TRBV20-1 and TRBJ1-1; a possible D gene is TRBD1 (5 bases). Germline V gene data show CDR1 as DFQATT and CDR2 as SNEGSKA (reference sequence). Trimming pared 5 bases from V and 4 bases from J, leaving 14 bases between. The CDR3 is 13 residues long.